This TCR beta chain was retrieved from a study of regulatory T cells in long-lasting Graves disease. On the study more broadly: Persistence in Graves' disease required over 5 years of antithyroid drugs plus positive TSH receptor antibodies.

CDR3 regions were amplified by Arm-PCR using iRepertoire HTBI primers to build TCR beta libraries. Methods used by the authors: Samples revealed approximately 67 TRBV and about 15 TRBJ segments. TCRdb called the multiplex PCR reads again in MiXCR, with one record for every CDR3 protein. The authors' filters were not applied to this entry. Of a few hundred thousand distinct CDR3 sequences in the sample, roughly 20% were seen once. The time point here: persistent/refractory GD, antithyroid drugs over 5 years with positive TRAb. PBMC RNA served as the TCR library source. Notes on the study in general: Persistent disease was associated with favored TRBV28 usage and with favored use of TRBJ1-2 and TRBJ2-5. New patients shared fewer public clonotypes (roughly 990) than persistent patients did (more than 2,500).

The CDR3 length is 14 residues. In germline, CDR1 is SGHTA, CDR2 FQGTGA. Trimming stripped 7 bases from V and 3 bases from J, with 15 bases between. This clonotype has more than one count but fewer than ten. Its antigen is as yet unknown. This TCR was sampled from a woman in her 40s with Graves disease. This sequence joins TRBV7-3 and TRBJ2-5, with a tentative D call TRBD1 (6 bases). The material sequenced was peripheral blood mononuclear cells (PBMCs), taken when the disease was refractory, from a patient treated with antithyroid drugs. As DNA, the CDR3 is TGTGCCAGCACCAGGCGGGCAGGGGAAGAGACCCAGTACTTC. It codes for CASTRRAGEETQYF.